The 14 T cell receptor beta chains in this list originate from one sample, sequenced in a study of blood T cell repertoires in COVID-19. Here immunoSEQ multiplex PCR was the method, and the copy in TCRdb shows in-frame clones only, minus some. The top ten hold 10% to 15% of the sample, which has some 96,000 clones, 85% seen once. Sequenced material: peripheral blood. Every receptor here comes from a man aged 45-60 years with active or convalescent COVID-19.

The chain couples TRBV13 to TRBJ1-4; 9 bases agree with TRBD1. The germline V gene has CDR1 PRHDT and CDR2 FYEKMQ (reference sequence). Germline trimming cut 5 bases from V and 8 bases from J; bases unmatched to any gene: 9. The CDR3 runs to 15 residues. The CDR3 sequence: CASSLKTGGGEKLFF. In nucleotides, the CDR3 is TGTGCCAGCAGCCTCAAGACAGGGGGAGGAGAAAAACTGTTTTTT.

The CDR3 region is CSASSAGHLNNEQFF. DNA of the CDR3: TGCAGTGCTAGTTCCGCGGGGCATCTTAACAATGAGCAGTTCTTC. This chain joins TRBV20-1 and TRBJ2-1, with D maybe TRBD2 (6 bases). This CDR3 spans 15 amino acids. Trimming took off 3 bases at V and 5 bases at J, with 17 bases between the two ends. The germline gives CDR1 DFQATT, CDR2 SNEGSKA (reference sequence).

V gene TRBV27 combines with J gene TRBJ2-7; 7 bases align to TRBD2. The CDR3 contains 15 residues. V was pared by 0 bases and J by 0 bases, with 2 bases of the junction left unmatched. Germline values: CDR1 MNHEY, CDR2 SMNVEV (reference sequence). CDR3 sequence: CASSLSLAVSYEQYF. Here the CDR3 DNA reads TGTGCCAGCAGTTTATCCCTAGCGGTCTCCTACGAGCAGTACTTC.

This clone occurred once. This chain uses TRBV19 with TRBJ2-7; TRBD2 might be the D (5 bases). Germline CDR1 is LNHDA and CDR2 is SQIVND (reference sequence). Between the trimmed V and J ends, which lost 4 bases and 0 bases, there was a span of 13 bases. There are 15 residues in the CDR3. The CDR3 sequence is CASSTARAVSYEQYF. In DNA, the CDR3 is TGTGCCAGTAGTACCGCGAGGGCGGTCTCCTACGAGCAGTACTTC.

The V call is TRBV3-1 (or the pseudogene TRBV3-2), the J call TRBJ2-7, with D possibly matching TRBD1 (6 bases). V was cut by 4 bases and J by 2 bases, with 6 bases left in between. The CDR3 consists of 12 residues. Germline V lookup: CDR1 LGHDT, CDR2 YNNKEL (reference sequence). Here the CDR3 DNA reads TGTGCCAGCAGCCGGGACACCTACGAGCAGTACTTC. Encoded protein: CASSRDTYEQYF.

The gene calls are TRBV7-2 and TRBJ2-1; D perhaps matches TRBD2 (6 bases). V lost 1 base and J 5 bases, leaving 6 bases between the germline ends. The germline CDR1 and CDR2 sequences are SGHTA and FQGNSA. The CDR3 contains 13 residues. In DNA form, the CDR3 reads TGTGCCAGCAGCTTAGGACTAGACAATGAGCAGTTCTTC. Translation: CASSLGLDNEQFF.

The chain has TRBV9 and TRBJ1-1; possible D gene TRBD1, 6 bases. CDR3 length: 14 amino acids. The V end lost 3 bases, the J end lost 4 bases, and 13 bases lay between the germline ends. Germline V gene data show CDR1 as SGDLS and CDR2 as YYNGEE. CDR3 region: CASSGGQSVTEAFF. CDR3 in DNA: TGTGCCAGCAGCGGCGGACAGAGTGTCACTGAAGCTTTCTTT.

The chain has TRBV10-3 and TRBJ2-1; possibly TRBD1 or TRBD2 for D (5 bases each). With 6 bases removed from V and 0 bases from J, the gap between germline ends came to 15 bases. In germline, CDR1 is ENHRY, CDR2 SYGVKD. The CDR3 loop spans 16 amino acids. CDR3 sequence (DNA): TGTGCCATCAGCGAGGGGCAGCCCCGCTCCTACAATGAGCAGTTCTTC. Encoded protein: CAISEGQPRSYNEQFF.

The rearrangement joins TRBV6-1 to TRBJ2-7, with 8 positions matching TRBD1. Germline CDR1 and CDR2: MNHNS and SASEGT. V lost 1 base and J lost 2; bases outside the gene matches: 1. The CDR3 is 14 residues long. DNA for the CDR3: TGTGCCAGCAGTGAAGTACAGGGGGCCTACGAGCAGTACTTC. Amino acid sequence: CASSEVQGAYEQYF.

This sequence joins TRBV7-9 and TRBJ2-2, with D tentatively TRBD2 (6 bases). In germline, CDR1 is SEHNR, CDR2 FQNEAQ (reference sequence). V lost 2 bases and J 0 bases, leaving 13 bases between the germline ends. CDR3 length equals 17 residues. The CDR3 sequence is CASSLRVGLPNTGELFF. The CDR3 nucleotides are TGTGCCAGCAGCTTAAGGGTGGGACTGCCGAACACCGGGGAGCTGTTTTTT.

The V call is TRBV30, the J call TRBJ1-4; 7 bases are shared with TRBD1. The CDR3 is made up of 15 amino acids. The germline gives CDR1 GTSNPN, CDR2 SVGIG (reference sequence). V dropped 2 bases and J dropped 7; count of bases not matched to a gene: 10. The CDR3 loop is CAWSLMDRPGEKLFF. The DNA of the CDR3 is TGTGCCTGGAGTTTGATGGACAGGCCTGGTGAAAAACTGTTTTTT.

This clone has just a few counts. The gene calls are TRBV7-2 and TRBJ2-5; D not resolved. Germline V gene sequence: CDR1 SGHTA, CDR2 FQGNSA. Trimming removed 5 bases from V and 2 bases from J, with 12 bases in between. The CDR3 is 14 residues long. The DNA for the CDR3 is TGTGCCAGCAGCGAAGAGGCGGAGCAAGAGACCCAGTACTTC. It translates to CASSEEAEQETQYF.

This clone was counted a single time. The V call is TRBV5-6, the J call TRBJ1-1; D gene ambiguous. Trimming took off 0 bases at V and 4 bases at J, with 16 bases between the two ends. The CDR3 contains 16 residues. Germline-derived CDR1 and CDR2 are SGHDT and YYEEEE. CDR3: CASSLGGWVTVTEAFF. The DNA of the CDR3 is TGTGCCAGCAGCTTGGGCGGATGGGTGACGGTCACTGAAGCTTTCTTT.

This clone has a handful of counts. The genes are TRBV10-1 and TRBJ2-5; the D gene is possibly TRBD2 (6 bases). This CDR3 comprises 14 residues. The germline V gene has CDR1 WNHNN and CDR2 SYGVQD (reference sequence). V lost 4 bases to trimming and J lost 4 bases, with 13 bases between them. The CDR3 bases are TGCGCCAGCAGTGCTTACATCGGGGGAGAGACCCAGTACTTC. Translation gives CASSAYIGGETQYF.